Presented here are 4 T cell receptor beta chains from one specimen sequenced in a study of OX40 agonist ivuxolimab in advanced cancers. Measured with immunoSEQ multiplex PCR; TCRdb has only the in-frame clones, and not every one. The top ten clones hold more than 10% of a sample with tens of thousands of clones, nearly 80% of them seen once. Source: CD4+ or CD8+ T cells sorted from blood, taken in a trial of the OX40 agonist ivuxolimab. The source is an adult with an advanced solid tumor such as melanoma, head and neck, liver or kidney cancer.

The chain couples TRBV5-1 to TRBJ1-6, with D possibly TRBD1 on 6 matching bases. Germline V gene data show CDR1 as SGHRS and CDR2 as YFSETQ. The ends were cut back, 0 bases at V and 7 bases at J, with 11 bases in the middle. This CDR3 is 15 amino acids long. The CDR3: CASSLETGANSPLHF. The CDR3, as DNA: TGCGCCAGCAGCTTGGAAACGGGGGCGAATTCACCCCTCCACTTT.

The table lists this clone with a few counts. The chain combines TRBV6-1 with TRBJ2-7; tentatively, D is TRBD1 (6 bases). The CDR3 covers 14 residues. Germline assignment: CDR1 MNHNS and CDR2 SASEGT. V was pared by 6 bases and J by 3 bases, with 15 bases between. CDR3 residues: CASSPGQVLYEQYF. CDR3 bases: TGTGCCAGCAGCCCGGGACAAGTTCTCTACGAGCAGTACTTC.

The CDR3 region has the DNA TGTGCCAGCAGCACAGGGGGCCAAGGGCAAGAGACCCAGTACTTC. Translated: CASSTGGQGQETQYF. J is TRBJ2-5 and V is TRBV28; 9 positions agree with TRBD1. CDR1 and CDR2 (germline): MDHEN, SYDVKM. The CDR3 has 15 residues. Trimming cost V 6 bases and J 2 bases; bases outside gene matches: 7.

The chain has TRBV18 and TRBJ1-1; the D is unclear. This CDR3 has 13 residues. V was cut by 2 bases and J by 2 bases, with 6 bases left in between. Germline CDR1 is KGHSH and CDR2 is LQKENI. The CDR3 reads CASSPNQNTEAFF. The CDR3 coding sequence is TGTGCCAGCTCACCAAACCAAAACACTGAAGCTTTCTTT. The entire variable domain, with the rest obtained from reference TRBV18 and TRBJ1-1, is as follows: NAGVMQNPRHLVRRRGQEARLRCSPMKGHSHVYWYRQLPEEGLKFMVYLQKENIIDESGMPKERFSAEFPKEGPSILRIQQVVRGDSAAYFCASSPNQNTEAFFGQGTRLTVV.